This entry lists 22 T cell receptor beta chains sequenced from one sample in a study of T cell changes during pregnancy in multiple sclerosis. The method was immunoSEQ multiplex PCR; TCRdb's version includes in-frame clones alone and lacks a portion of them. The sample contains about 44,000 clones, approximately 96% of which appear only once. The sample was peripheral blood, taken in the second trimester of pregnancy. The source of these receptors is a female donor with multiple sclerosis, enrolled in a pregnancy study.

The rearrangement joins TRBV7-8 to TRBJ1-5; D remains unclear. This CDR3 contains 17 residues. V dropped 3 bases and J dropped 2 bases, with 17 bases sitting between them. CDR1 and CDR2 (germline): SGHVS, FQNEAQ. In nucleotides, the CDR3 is TGTGCCAGCAGCTTCTCGCGGGGAATGGGAGGCAATCAGCCCCAGCATTTT. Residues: CASSFSRGMGGNQPQHF.

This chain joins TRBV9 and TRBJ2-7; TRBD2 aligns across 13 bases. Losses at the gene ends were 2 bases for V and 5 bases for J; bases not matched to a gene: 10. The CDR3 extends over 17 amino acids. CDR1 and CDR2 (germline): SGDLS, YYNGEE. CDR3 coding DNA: TGTGCCAGCAGCGTGGGGGGGACTAGCGGGATAAAGGACGAGCAGTACTTC. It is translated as CASSVGGTSGIKDEQYF.

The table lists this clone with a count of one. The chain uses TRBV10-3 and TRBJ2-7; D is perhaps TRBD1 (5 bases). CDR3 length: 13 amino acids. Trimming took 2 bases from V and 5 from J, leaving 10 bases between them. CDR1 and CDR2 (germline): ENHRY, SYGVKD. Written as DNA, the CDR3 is TGTGCCATCAGTGAGGTCCAGGGCCACGAGCAGTACTTC. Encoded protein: CAISEVQGHEQYF.

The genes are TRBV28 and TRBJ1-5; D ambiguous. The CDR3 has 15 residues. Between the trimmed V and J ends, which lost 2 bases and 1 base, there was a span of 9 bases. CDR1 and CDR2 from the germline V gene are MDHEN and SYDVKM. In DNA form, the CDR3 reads TGTGCCAGCAGTTTACGGGATGTGAGCAATCAGCCCCAGCATTTT. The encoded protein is CASSLRDVSNQPQHF.

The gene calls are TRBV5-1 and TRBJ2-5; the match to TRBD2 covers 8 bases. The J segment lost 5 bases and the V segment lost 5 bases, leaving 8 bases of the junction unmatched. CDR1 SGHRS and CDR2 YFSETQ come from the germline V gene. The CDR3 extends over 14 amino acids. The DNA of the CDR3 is TGCGCCAGCAGGCCCGGGACTAGGGTGGAGACCCAGTACTTC. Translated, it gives CASRPGTRVETQYF.

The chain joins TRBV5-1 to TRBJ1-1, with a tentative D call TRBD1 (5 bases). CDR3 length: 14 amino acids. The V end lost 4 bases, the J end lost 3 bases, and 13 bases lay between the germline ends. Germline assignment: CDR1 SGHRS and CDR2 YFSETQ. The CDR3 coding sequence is TGCGCCAGCAGCCTCCTCCGGGGGGACACTGAAGCTTTCTTT. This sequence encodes CASSLLRGDTEAFF.

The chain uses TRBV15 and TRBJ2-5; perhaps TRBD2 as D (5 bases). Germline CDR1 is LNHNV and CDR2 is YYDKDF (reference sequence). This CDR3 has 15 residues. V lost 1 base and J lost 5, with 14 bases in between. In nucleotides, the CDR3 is TGTGCCACCAGCAGAGTCCCGGGGATCGGGGAGACCCAGTACTTC. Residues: CATSRVPGIGETQYF.

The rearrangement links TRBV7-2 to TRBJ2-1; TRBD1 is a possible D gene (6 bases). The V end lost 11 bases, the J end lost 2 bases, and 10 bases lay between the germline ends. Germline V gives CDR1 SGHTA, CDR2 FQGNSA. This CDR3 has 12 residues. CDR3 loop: CAGGVPYNEQFF. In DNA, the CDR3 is TGTGCCGGGGGCGTACCCTACAATGAGCAGTTCTTC.

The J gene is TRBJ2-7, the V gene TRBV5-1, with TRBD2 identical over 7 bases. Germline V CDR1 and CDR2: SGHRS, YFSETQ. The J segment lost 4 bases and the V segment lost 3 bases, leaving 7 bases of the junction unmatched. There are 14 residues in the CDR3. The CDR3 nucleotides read TGCGCCAGCAGCTGGGGAGCGGGGACGTACGAGCAGTACTTC. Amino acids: CASSWGAGTYEQYF.

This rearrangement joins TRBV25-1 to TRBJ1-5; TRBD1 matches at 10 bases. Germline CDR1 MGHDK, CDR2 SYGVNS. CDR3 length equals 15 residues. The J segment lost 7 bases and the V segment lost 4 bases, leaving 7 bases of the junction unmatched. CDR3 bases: TGTGCCAGCAGTGCCCCGGGACAGGGGCACCAGCCCCAGCATTTT. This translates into CASSAPGQGHQPQHF.

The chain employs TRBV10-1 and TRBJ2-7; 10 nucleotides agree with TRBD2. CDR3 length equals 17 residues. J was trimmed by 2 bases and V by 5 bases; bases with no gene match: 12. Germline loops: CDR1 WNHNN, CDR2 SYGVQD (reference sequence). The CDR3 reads CASSKCLAGARTYEQYF. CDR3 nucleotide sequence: TGCGCCAGCAGTAAGTGTCTAGCGGGGGCACGAACCTACGAGCAGTACTTC.

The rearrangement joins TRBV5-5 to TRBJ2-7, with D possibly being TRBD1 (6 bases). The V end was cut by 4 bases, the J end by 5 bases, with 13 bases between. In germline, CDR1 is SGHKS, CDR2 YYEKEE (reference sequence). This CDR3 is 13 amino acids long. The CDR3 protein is CASSPPGVHEQYF. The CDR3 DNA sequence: TGTGCCAGCAGCCCCCCAGGGGTCCACGAGCAGTACTTC.

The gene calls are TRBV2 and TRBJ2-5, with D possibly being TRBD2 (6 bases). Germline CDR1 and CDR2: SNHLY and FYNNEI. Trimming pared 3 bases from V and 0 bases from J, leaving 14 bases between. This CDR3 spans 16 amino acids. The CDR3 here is CASSDLWASDQETQYF. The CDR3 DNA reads TGTGCCAGCAGTGACCTATGGGCTAGCGACCAAGAGACCCAGTACTTC. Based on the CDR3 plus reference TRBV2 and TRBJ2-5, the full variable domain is EPEVTQTPSHQVTQMGQEVILRCVPISNHLYFYWYRQILGQKVEFLVSFYNNEISEKSEIFDDQFSVERPDGSNFTLKIRSTKLEDSAMYFCASSDLWASDQETQYFGPGTRLLVL.

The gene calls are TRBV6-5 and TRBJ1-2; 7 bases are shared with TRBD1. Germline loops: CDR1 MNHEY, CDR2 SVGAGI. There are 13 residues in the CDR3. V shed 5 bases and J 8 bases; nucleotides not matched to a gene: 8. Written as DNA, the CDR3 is TGTGCCAGCAGTCCAGACAGGGTCGGCGGCTACACCTTC. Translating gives CASSPDRVGGYTF.

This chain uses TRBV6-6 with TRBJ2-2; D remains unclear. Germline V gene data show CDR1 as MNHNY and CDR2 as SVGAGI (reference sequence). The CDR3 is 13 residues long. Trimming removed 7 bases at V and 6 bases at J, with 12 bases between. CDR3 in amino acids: CASNSMIAGELFF. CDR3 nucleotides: TGTGCCAGCAACAGTATGATCGCCGGGGAGCTGTTTTTT.

CDR3 DNA sequence: TGTGCCAGCAGCACAGGAGGGTTCTATGGCTACACCTTC. Translating gives CASSTGGFYGYTF. The chain combines TRBV28 with TRBJ1-2; the D gene is possibly TRBD1 (5 bases). Germline V lookup: CDR1 MDHEN, CDR2 SYDVKM. V was pared by 6 bases and J by 4 bases, with 12 bases between. The CDR3 runs to 13 residues.

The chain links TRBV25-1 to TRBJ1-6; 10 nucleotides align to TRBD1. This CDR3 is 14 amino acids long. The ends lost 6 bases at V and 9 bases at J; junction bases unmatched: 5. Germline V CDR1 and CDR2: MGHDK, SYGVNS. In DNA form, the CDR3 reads TGTGCCAGCAGCCCGACAGGGGGCGGTTCACCCCTCCACTTT. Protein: CASSPTGGGSPLHF. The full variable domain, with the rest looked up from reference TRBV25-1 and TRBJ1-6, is EADIYQTPRYLVIGTGKKITLECSQTMGHDKMYWYQQDPGMELHLIHYSYGVNSTEKGDLSSESTVSRIRTEHFPLTLESARPSHTSQYLCASSPTGGGSPLHFGNGTRLTVT.

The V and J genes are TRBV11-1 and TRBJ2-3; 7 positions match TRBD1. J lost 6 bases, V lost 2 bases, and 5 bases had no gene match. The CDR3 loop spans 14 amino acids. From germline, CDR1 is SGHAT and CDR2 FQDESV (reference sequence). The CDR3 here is CASSLTRGHDTQYF. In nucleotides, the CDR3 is TGTGCCAGCAGCTTAACGAGGGGGCACGATACGCAGTATTTT.

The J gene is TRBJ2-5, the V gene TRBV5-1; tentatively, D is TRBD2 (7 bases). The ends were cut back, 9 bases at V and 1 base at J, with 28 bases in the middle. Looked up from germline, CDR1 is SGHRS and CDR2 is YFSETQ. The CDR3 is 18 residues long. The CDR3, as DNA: TGCGCCACCCCAAACGGTGGGGGGGGCCGGACCCCCCAAGAGACCCAGTACTTC. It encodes CATPNGGGGRTPQETQYF.

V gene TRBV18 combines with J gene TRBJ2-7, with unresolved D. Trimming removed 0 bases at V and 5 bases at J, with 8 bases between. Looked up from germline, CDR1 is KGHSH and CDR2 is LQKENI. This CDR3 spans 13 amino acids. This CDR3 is CASSPPGRDEQYF. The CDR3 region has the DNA TGTGCCAGCTCACCACCTGGCCGTGACGAGCAGTACTTC. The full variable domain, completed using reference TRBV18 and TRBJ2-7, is NAGVMQNPRHLVRRRGQEARLRCSPMKGHSHVYWYRQLPEEGLKFMVYLQKENIIDESGMPKERFSAEFPKEGPSILRIQQVVRGDSAAYFCASSPPGRDEQYFGPGTRLTVT.

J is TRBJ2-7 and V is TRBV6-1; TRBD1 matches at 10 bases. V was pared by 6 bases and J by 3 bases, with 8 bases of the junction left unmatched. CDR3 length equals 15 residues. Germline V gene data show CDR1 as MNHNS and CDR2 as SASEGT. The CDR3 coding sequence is TGTGCCAGCAGGGGGGACAGGGGAGCGGGCTACGAGCAGTACTTC. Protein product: CASRGDRGAGYEQYF.

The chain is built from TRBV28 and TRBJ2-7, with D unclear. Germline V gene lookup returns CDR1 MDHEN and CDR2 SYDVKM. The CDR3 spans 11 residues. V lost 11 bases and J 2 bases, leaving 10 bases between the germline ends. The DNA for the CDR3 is TGTGCCTGTACCACGGCCTACGAGCAGTACTTC. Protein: CACTTAYEQYF.